The next 10 T cell receptor beta chains were all read from a single sample in a study of T-cell reconstitution after alpha-beta-depleted transplantation in children. Construction of the TCRbeta library involved unique molecular identifiers. Each CDR3 protein is one row after TCRdb ran MiXCR on the PCR reads. Of about 640,000 distinct CDR3 sequences in the sample, 16% were seen once. Sequences were derived from PBMCs from the stem cell graft donor, sampled from the stem cell graft. The receptors stem from a human donor who donated a stem cell graft to a child with acute myeloid leukemia.

A note on this clonotype: This could be a read error, since a much larger clone is one nucleotide away. The chain employs TRBV29-1 and TRBJ2-1; 7 nucleotides match TRBD2. V gave up 4 bases and J gave up 8 bases; unmatched junction bases: 11. This CDR3 comprises 14 residues. From germline, CDR1 is SQVTM and CDR2 ANQGSEA. The chain's CDR3 is CSVVAGEMDDEQFF. The CDR3 DNA is TGCAGCGTTGTCGCGGGGGAAATGGACGATGAGCAGTTCTTC.

The rearrangement joins TRBV7-2 to TRBJ2-1; D is perhaps TRBD1 (6 bases). Germline V lookup: CDR1 SGHTA, CDR2 FQGNSA. V lost 6 bases and J lost 9, with 21 bases in between. The CDR3 runs 15 residues. CDR3 nucleotides: TGTGCCAGCAGTCAAGACAGGAGCTTTTCGGGTGAGCAGTTCTTC. Its protein product is CASSQDRSFSGEQFF.

This clonotype was seen a few times. This chain joins TRBV7-2 and TRBJ2-2; D not certain. Germline assignment: CDR1 SGHTA and CDR2 FQGNSA. This CDR3 is 14 amino acids long. V was clipped by 4 bases and J by 9 bases, with 15 bases between them. CDR3 DNA sequence: TGTGCCAGCAGCTCCACGGCTGTCGGCCGGGAGCTGTTTTTT. Encoded protein: CASSSTAVGRELFF.

The V and J genes are TRBV20-1 and TRBJ2-2, with 7 bases lining up with TRBD1. The J segment lost 0 bases and the V segment lost 5 bases, leaving 3 bases of the junction unmatched. In germline, CDR1 is DFQATT, CDR2 SNEGSKA (reference sequence). The CDR3 is 14 residues long. This chain's CDR3 is CSAADRSNTGELFF. Written as DNA, the CDR3 is TGCAGTGCTGCGGACAGGTCGAACACCGGGGAGCTGTTTTTT.

The table lists this clonotype with many counts. The chain carries TRBV29-1 and TRBJ2-1; 11 bases line up with TRBD2. Germline V CDR1 and CDR2: SQVTM, ANQGSEA. The CDR3 spans 14 residues. After removal of 6 bases from V and 6 bases from J, the junction contained 7 bases not matched to a gene. CDR3 sequence: CSVVAGGLSNEQFF. CDR3 nucleotides: TGCAGCGTAGTAGCGGGGGGGCTTTCCAATGAGCAGTTCTTC.

This clonotype has just a few counts. This chain uses TRBV20-1 with TRBJ2-5; TRBD1 or TRBD2 may be the D gene (5 bases each). CDR3 length: 16 amino acids. CDR1 and CDR2 (germline): DFQATT, SNEGSKA (reference sequence). V lost 6 bases and J 5 bases, leaving 25 bases between the germline ends. CDR3 nucleotide sequence: TGCAGTGCCTCGCTCGAGGGGAGTCTATCTGCGGAGACCCAGTACTTC. It yields the protein CSASLEGSLSAETQYF.

This clonotype was picked up many times. The chain recombines TRBV27 with TRBJ2-5; D might be TRBD2 (7 bases). The germline V gene encodes CDR1 MNHEY and CDR2 SMNVEV (reference sequence). V dropped 4 bases and J dropped 7 bases, with 22 bases sitting between them. The CDR3 has 16 amino acids. In DNA form, the CDR3 reads TGTGCCAGCAGTTCCTCCCCGGTCGGGGGGCCAGGGACCCAGTACTTC. Translating gives CASSSSPVGGPGTQYF.

The chain is built from TRBV7-3 and TRBJ2-1; a weak D match, TRBD2 (7 bases). The length of the CDR3 is 14 residues. Germline loops: CDR1 SGHTA, CDR2 FQGTGA. Trimming took 3 bases from V and 9 from J, leaving 15 bases between them. CDR3: CASSFGGPHIEQFF. DNA of the CDR3: TGTGCCAGCAGCTTCGGGGGGCCACATATTGAGCAGTTCTTC.

This clonotype was detected many times. The chain is built from TRBV7-8 and TRBJ2-2; tentatively, D is TRBD1 (5 bases). From germline, CDR1 is SGHVS and CDR2 FQNEAQ. The V and J ends lost 5 bases and 0 bases respectively, with 13 bases between them. CDR3 size: 16 residues. DNA of the CDR3: TGTGCCAGCAGCAAAACGACAGTTTCGAACACCGGGGAGCTGTTTTTT. It yields the protein CASSKTTVSNTGELFF.

This clonotype has just a few counts. The chain carries TRBV20-1 and TRBJ1-2; TRBD1 might be the D (5 bases). This CDR3 spans 17 amino acids. Germline CDR1 and CDR2: DFQATT and SNEGSKA (reference sequence). V lost 3 bases and J 0 bases, leaving 20 bases between the germline ends. The CDR3 is CSASPTRWGRANYGYTF. CDR3 nucleotide sequence: TGCAGTGCTAGCCCCACTCGTTGGGGGAGAGCTAACTATGGCTACACCTTC.